The 28 T cell receptor beta chains given below trace back to one sample, sequenced in a study of cytomegalovirus exposure and HLA in healthy donors. A multiplex PCR was run with 60 Vbeta primers and 13 Jbeta primers. The table came from immunoSEQ multiplex PCR; TCRdb's copy has only in-frame clones and leaves some out. The sample has about 180,000 clones, roughly 80% seen once; the top ten hold 0.5%. Material for sequencing was PBMCs. The receptors shown here come from a woman aged 50 to 65 in good health and CMV-seronegative.

This chain joins TRBV4-2 and TRBJ1-1; D remains unclear. The V end was cut by 0 bases, the J end by 3 bases, with 11 bases between. The CDR3 has 15 residues. Germline loops: CDR1 LGHNA, CDR2 YNFKEQ. The CDR3, as DNA: TGTGCCAGCAGCCAAGATAGCAGATCGGACACTGAAGCTTTCTTT. It translates to CASSQDSRSDTEAFF.

The chain recombines TRBV15 with TRBJ1-5; D possibly corresponds to TRBD1 (5 bases). The V gene's germline CDR1 is LNHNV and CDR2 YYDKDF (reference sequence). V was shortened by 2 bases and J by 7 bases, with 18 bases between the two germline ends. This CDR3 spans 16 amino acids. The CDR3 reads CATSRNVYQGGQPQHF. As DNA, the CDR3 is TGTGCCACCAGCAGAAACGTTTACCAGGGAGGGCAGCCCCAGCATTTT.

V and J are TRBV2 and TRBJ1-5; D ambiguous. This CDR3 contains 13 residues. Germline assignment: CDR1 SNHLY and CDR2 FYNNEI. V lost 1 base to trimming and J lost 6 bases, with 7 bases between them. The CDR3 reads CASSEGPVQPQHF. The DNA for the CDR3 is TGTGCCAGCAGTGAAGGGCCCGTTCAGCCCCAGCATTTT.

The V and J genes are TRBV18 and TRBJ2-1; 8 nucleotides match TRBD1. This CDR3 comprises 19 residues. Losses at the gene ends were 2 bases for V and 0 bases for J; bases not matched to a gene: 12. The V gene's germline CDR1 is KGHSH and CDR2 LQKENI. DNA for the CDR3: TGTGCCAGCTCACCATATTATTCGGACAGGGTCAGCTCCTACAATGAGCAGTTCTTC. Translated, it gives CASSPYYSDRVSSYNEQFF.

This clone was detected only a few times. This chain joins TRBV7-2 and TRBJ2-7; no firm D call. The CDR3 sequence is 15 residues long. Trimming left V 6 bases short and J 0 bases short, with 15 bases between. Germline CDR1 SGHTA, CDR2 FQGNSA. The CDR3 region is CASRARGASSYEQYF. DNA for the CDR3: TGTGCCAGCAGGGCCCGCGGCGCAAGCTCCTACGAGCAGTACTTC.

The genes are TRBV7-9 and TRBJ1-1; D is unresolved. The CDR3 runs to 15 residues. Germline V lookup: CDR1 SEHNR, CDR2 FQNEAQ (reference sequence). V lost 1 base to trimming and J lost 5 bases, with 14 bases between them. The CDR3 reads CASSLGGFPGTEAFF. The DNA of the CDR3 is TGTGCCAGCAGCTTAGGAGGGTTCCCGGGGACTGAAGCTTTCTTT.

The rearrangement uses TRBV28 and TRBJ2-7; 7 positions match TRBD2. The CDR3 is 16 residues long. V lost 3 bases and J lost 1; bases outside the gene matches: 9. Germline V CDR1 and CDR2: MDHEN, SYDVKM. The CDR3 sequence is CASSLVSSGGSYEQYF. The CDR3 coding sequence is TGTGCCAGCAGTTTGGTTTCGTCGGGGGGATCCTACGAGCAGTACTTC.

The chain employs TRBV2 and TRBJ2-2, with D tentatively TRBD2 (6 bases). The V gene's germline CDR1 is SNHLY and CDR2 FYNNEI. This CDR3 region has 14 residues. The V and J ends lost 0 bases and 5 bases respectively, with 7 bases between them. The CDR3 loop reads CASSEARGTGELFF. The DNA for the CDR3 is TGTGCCAGCAGTGAAGCGCGGGGAACCGGGGAGCTGTTTTTT.

The genes are TRBV5-1 and TRBJ2-3, with 8 bases matching TRBD2. The CDR3 extends over 17 amino acids. V was pared by 0 bases and J by 4 bases, with 10 bases of the junction left unmatched. From germline, CDR1 is SGHRS and CDR2 YFSETQ. The CDR3 is CASSLVGSGDGADTQYF. In DNA, the CDR3 is TGCGCCAGCAGCTTGGTCGGTAGCGGGGACGGTGCAGATACGCAGTATTTT.

The chain links TRBV11-3 to TRBJ2-7; TRBD2 agrees at 10 bases. After removal of 3 bases from V and 1 base from J, the junction contained 0 bases not matched to a gene. The germline gives CDR1 SGHNT, CDR2 YENEEA. The CDR3 extends over 14 amino acids. The CDR3 nucleotides read TGTGCCAGCAGCTTGACTAGCGGGTCCTACGAGCAGTACTTC. This gives the protein CASSLTSGSYEQYF.

The rearrangement joins TRBV18 to TRBJ2-4, with TRBD1 identical over 7 bases. Germline values: CDR1 KGHSH, CDR2 LQKENI. This CDR3 is built from 15 residues. J lost 0 bases, V lost 5 bases, and 4 bases had no gene match. CDR3: CASSGTVLAKNIQYF. In DNA, the CDR3 is TGTGCCAGCTCAGGGACAGTGTTAGCCAAAAACATTCAGTACTTC.

The V and J genes are TRBV28 and TRBJ2-7; D might be TRBD1 (6 bases). Germline values: CDR1 MDHEN, CDR2 SYDVKM. The CDR3 length is 13 residues. With 5 bases removed from V and 3 bases from J, the gap between germline ends came to 11 bases. The CDR3 here is CASSIRQVYEQYF. The DNA of the CDR3 is TGTGCCAGCAGTATAAGACAGGTCTACGAGCAGTACTTC.

This clone was counted a few times. The J gene is TRBJ1-1, the V gene TRBV2; 12 nucleotides align to TRBD1. The CDR3 runs 13 residues. The trim removed 5 bases at V and 11 bases at J, leaving 6 bases unmatched. Looked up from germline, CDR1 is SNHLY and CDR2 is FYNNEI. The CDR3 region is CASSLGQGAGAFF. CDR3 DNA sequence: TGTGCCAGCAGTTTGGGACAGGGGGCGGGGGCTTTCTTT.

In nucleotides, the CDR3 is TGTGCCAGCAGCTCAGGGGGAAGGGGGACTGAAGCTTTCTTT. This gives the protein CASSSGGRGTEAFF. The rearrangement links TRBV7-9 to TRBJ1-1; TRBD1 aligns across 7 bases. The V gene end was trimmed by 4 bases and the J gene end by 5 bases; junction bases not matched to a gene: 7. Per germline, CDR1 SEHNR and CDR2 FQNEAQ (reference sequence). CDR3 length equals 14 residues.

The chain employs TRBV30 and TRBJ2-5, with a possible D match to TRBD1 (6 bases). V lost 2 bases to trimming and J lost 2 bases, with 18 bases between them. The germline CDR1 and CDR2 sequences are GTSNPN and SVGIG (reference sequence). CDR3 length: 16 residues. CDR3 nucleotides: TGTGCCTGGAGTATCTTAGGGGGTAGGGGGCAAGAGACCCAGTACTTC. It codes for CAWSILGGRGQETQYF.

The chain employs TRBV18 and TRBJ2-7; a weak D match, TRBD1 (6 bases). CDR3 length: 15 amino acids. Germline assignment: CDR1 KGHSH and CDR2 LQKENI. Trimming stripped 0 bases from V and 2 bases from J, with 11 bases between. CDR3: CASSPPGTPAYEQYF. In DNA form, the CDR3 reads TGTGCCAGCTCACCACCAGGGACACCCGCCTACGAGCAGTACTTC.

In this sample, this clone turned up once. The chain recombines TRBV7-7 with TRBJ2-2, with TRBD1 as a possible D gene (6 bases). This CDR3 has 14 amino acids. V shed 2 bases and J shed 4 bases, with 8 bases lying between them. CDR1 and CDR2 from the germline V gene are SSHAT and FNYEAQ (reference sequence). CDR3 protein: CASSLSGVTGELFF. The CDR3 nucleotides are TGTGCCAGCAGCTTATCAGGGGTCACCGGGGAGCTGTTTTTT. The entire variable domain, with the rest obtained from reference TRBV7-7 and TRBJ2-2, is as follows: GAGVSQSPRYKVTKRGQDVTLRCDPISSHATLYWYQQALGQGPEFLTYFNYEAQPDKSGLPSDRFSAERPEGSISTLTIQRTEQRDSAMYRCASSLSGVTGELFFGEGSRLTVL.

The rearrangement uses TRBV7-3 and TRBJ1-2; 11 bases are a match to TRBD1. V shed 3 bases, J shed 4 bases, and the junction held 7 bases outside the gene matches. The CDR3 runs to 16 residues. The germline V gene has CDR1 SGHTA and CDR2 FQGTGA. This CDR3 is CASSFTPGQGAYGYTF. The CDR3 DNA is TGTGCCAGCAGCTTCACTCCCGGACAGGGGGCCTATGGCTACACCTTC.

This chain connects TRBV27 to TRBJ1-4, with 7 positions matching TRBD1. This CDR3 is built from 15 residues. The junction had 11 bases not matched to a gene; V was cut back by 6 bases and J by 7 bases. CDR1 is MNHEY, CDR2 SMNVEV, per germline (reference sequence). The CDR3 loop reads CASRTSGGLREKLFF. The CDR3 DNA sequence: TGTGCCAGCAGGACGTCAGGGGGGTTGCGTGAAAAACTGTTTTTT.

The chain recombines TRBV29-1 with TRBJ1-2; D perhaps matches TRBD1 (6 bases). V was trimmed by 4 bases and J by 6 bases, leaving 15 bases between them. This CDR3 has 13 amino acids. Germline V lookup: CDR1 SQVTM, CDR2 ANQGSEA. CDR3: CSVVETGSDGYTF. The CDR3 region has the DNA TGCAGCGTTGTAGAGACAGGCTCGGATGGCTACACCTTC.

This sequence joins TRBV30 and TRBJ1-5; maybe TRBD1 (6 bases). The CDR3 extends over 14 amino acids. Germline values: CDR1 GTSNPN, CDR2 SVGIG (reference sequence). Trimming shortened V by 4 bases and J by 3 bases, and 13 bases separated the two germline ends. Written as DNA, the CDR3 is TGTGCCTGGACCGCGGGGGACACCAATCAGCCCCAGCATTTT. Translation: CAWTAGDTNQPQHF.

The chain joins TRBV27 to TRBJ2-7; D may be TRBD1 (6 bases). The V end lost 0 bases, the J end lost 2 bases, and 8 bases lay between the germline ends. Germline V gives CDR1 MNHEY, CDR2 SMNVEV (reference sequence). CDR3 length equals 14 residues. The CDR3 loop is CASSLSGHTYEQYF. In nucleotides, the CDR3 is TGTGCCAGCAGTTTATCGGGACACACCTACGAGCAGTACTTC.

A single count supports this clone. The rearrangement links TRBV7-9 to TRBJ1-5; no reliable D call. Germline values: CDR1 SEHNR, CDR2 FQNEAQ (reference sequence). Deletions cut 2 bases from V and 5 bases from J, with 13 bases between. This CDR3 has 15 residues. The CDR3 nucleotides read TGTGCCAGCAGCTTAACGGTGGGAGGAGATCAGCCCCAGCATTTT. Encoded protein: CASSLTVGGDQPQHF.

This rearrangement joins TRBV15 to TRBJ1-6; D is unresolved. Germline CDR1 and CDR2: LNHNV and YYDKDF (reference sequence). V dropped 0 bases and J dropped 11 bases, with 8 bases sitting between them. The CDR3 is 13 amino acids. CDR3 coding DNA: TGTGCCACCAGCAGAGAGTGGGAGGCACCCCTCCACTTT. Residues: CATSREWEAPLHF. The full variable domain, in which reference TRBV15 and TRBJ1-6 provide the parts outside the CDR3, is DAMVIQNPRYQVTQFGKPVTLSCSQTLNHNVMYWYQQKSSQAPKLLFHYYDKDFNNEADTPDNFQSRRPNTSFCFLDIRSPGLGDTAMYLCATSREWEAPLHFGNGTRLTVT.

This chain links TRBV2 with TRBJ1-5, with TRBD1 matching 9 bases. Germline CDR1 is SNHLY and CDR2 is FYNNEI. Unmatched junction bases numbered 7, after V lost 6 bases and J lost 4 bases. There are 15 residues in the CDR3. The CDR3 nucleotides read TGTGCCAGCAGCAGGACAGGGGTAGGAAATCAGCCCCAGCATTTT. Amino acids: CASSRTGVGNQPQHF.

This clone appeared once. This CDR3 reads CASSQTGLAGGEQYF. CDR3 nucleotides: TGCGCCAGCAGCCAAACGGGACTAGCGGGGGGCGAGCAGTACTTC. The chain carries TRBV4-1 and TRBJ2-7; 15 nucleotides match TRBD2. Germline V gives CDR1 MGHRA, CDR2 YSYEKL. Unmatched junction bases numbered 2, after V lost 2 bases and J lost 6 bases. This CDR3 spans 15 amino acids.

The sample holds a few counts of this clone. The J gene is TRBJ2-2, the V gene TRBV9, with 10 nucleotides matching TRBD2. The CDR3 is made up of 18 amino acids. V shed 4 bases, J shed 2 bases, and the junction held 11 bases outside the gene matches. The germline V gene has CDR1 SGDLS and CDR2 YYNGEE. Here the CDR3 reads CASSPRASGGLNTGELFF. In DNA, the CDR3 is TGTGCCAGCAGCCCGCGGGCTAGCGGGGGCTTAAACACCGGGGAGCTGTTTTTT.

This chain uses TRBV27 with TRBJ2-2, with D possibly TRBD1 on 6 matching bases. The CDR3 contains 16 residues. V dropped 3 bases and J dropped 3 bases, with 14 bases sitting between them. The germline V gene encodes CDR1 MNHEY and CDR2 SMNVEV (reference sequence). CDR3 nucleotide sequence: TGTGCCAGCAGTTTTTCTTCGACAGGACACACCGGGGAGCTGTTTTTT. It translates to CASSFSSTGHTGELFF.